These 5 T cell receptor beta chains were sequenced from one sample in a study of T cell changes during pregnancy in multiple sclerosis. TCRdb keeps only in-frame clones here, not all; method: immunoSEQ multiplex PCR. The repertoire has around 72,000 clones, 91% of them found once; the top ten carry under 0.9%. Source: peripheral blood, taken in the third trimester of pregnancy. All receptors derive from a female donor in good health, enrolled as a control in a pregnancy study.

This chain uses TRBV27 with TRBJ1-2; D is unresolved. Germline V gene lookup returns CDR1 MNHEY and CDR2 SMNVEV (reference sequence). The V gene lost 2 bases and the J gene lost 8 bases, with 12 bases spanning the gap. This CDR3 is 13 amino acids long. CDR3: CASSLRSAGGYTF. CDR3 DNA: TGTGCCAGCAGTTTAAGGTCAGCGGGAGGCTACACCTTC.

The chain recombines TRBV2 with TRBJ2-3; 8 bases map to TRBD2. J lost 0 bases, V lost 7 bases, and 6 bases had no gene match. This CDR3 spans 15 amino acids. The V gene's germline CDR1 is SNHLY and CDR2 FYNNEI. The CDR3 spells CASIPREGSTDTQYF. The CDR3 bases are TGTGCCAGCATACCTCGGGAGGGAAGCACAGATACGCAGTATTTT.

The rearrangement links TRBV25-1 to TRBJ2-6; a weak D match, TRBD1 (5 bases). The CDR3 is 15 amino acids. The V end was cut by 3 bases, the J end by 2 bases, with 8 bases between. Per germline, CDR1 MGHDK and CDR2 SYGVNS. The CDR3 reads CASSEGRAGANVLTF. The CDR3 DNA sequence: TGTGCCAGCAGTGAGGGCAGGGCTGGGGCCAACGTCCTGACTTTC.

This rearrangement joins TRBV6-6 to TRBJ2-3; a possible D gene is TRBD1 (6 bases). CDR3 length equals 16 residues. The V gene lost 5 bases and the J gene lost 3 bases, with 18 bases spanning the gap. In germline, CDR1 is MNHNY, CDR2 SVGAGI (reference sequence). The DNA for the CDR3 is TGTGCCAGCAGTCTTACGTCCAGGGGAGAGACAGATACGCAGTATTTT. Protein product: CASSLTSRGETDTQYF.

The genes are TRBV25-1 and TRBJ2-3; 7 bases are shared with TRBD1. V lost 3 bases to trimming and J lost 2 bases; unmatched junction nucleotides: 11. This CDR3 has 17 amino acids. Germline V gene sequence: CDR1 MGHDK, CDR2 SYGVNS. CDR3 loop: CASSEPPGQRITDTQYF. In DNA form, the CDR3 reads TGTGCCAGCAGTGAGCCCCCGGGACAGAGAATCACAGATACGCAGTATTTT.